This T cell receptor beta chain originates from a study of cytomegalovirus exposure and HLA in healthy donors. Notes on this clone: Its antigen is currently unknown.

Findings of the study overall: Presence/absence analyses took donor sequencing depth as roughly uniform.

Donors counted as nominally healthy when sampled, yet unrecorded immune exposures were likely. PCR primers comprised 60 Vbeta and 13 Jbeta primers. Some clones are missing from TCRdb's copy, which holds only in-frame ones; the method was immunoSEQ multiplex PCR. Recorded for this sample: approximately 140,000 clones. J lost 7 bases, V lost 3 bases, and 5 bases had no gene match. The CDR3 covers 15 residues. Germline CDR1 and CDR2: MDHEN and SYDVKM. The sequence came from a woman between 45 and 65 years old in good health and CMV-seronegative. This sequence joins TRBV28 and TRBJ2-2; 10 positions agree with TRBD2. The source material was PBMCs. CDR3: CASSLSGTSDGELFF. The CDR3 DNA sequence: TGTGCCAGCAGTTTGTCCGGGACTAGCGACGGGGAGCTGTTTTTT.